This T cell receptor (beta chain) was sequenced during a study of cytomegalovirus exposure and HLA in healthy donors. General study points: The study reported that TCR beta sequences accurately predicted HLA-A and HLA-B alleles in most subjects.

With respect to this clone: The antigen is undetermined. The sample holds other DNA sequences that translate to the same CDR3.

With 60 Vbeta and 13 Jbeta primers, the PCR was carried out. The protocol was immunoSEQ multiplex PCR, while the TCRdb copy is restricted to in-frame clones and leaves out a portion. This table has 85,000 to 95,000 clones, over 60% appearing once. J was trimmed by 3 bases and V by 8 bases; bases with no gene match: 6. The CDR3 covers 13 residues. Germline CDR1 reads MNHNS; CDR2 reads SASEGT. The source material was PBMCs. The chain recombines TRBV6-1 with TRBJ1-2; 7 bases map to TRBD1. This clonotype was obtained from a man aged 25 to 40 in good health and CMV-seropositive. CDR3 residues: CASSDQGDYGYTF. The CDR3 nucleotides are TGTGCCAGCTCCGATCAGGGGGACTATGGCTACACCTTC.